Described below is a single TCR beta chain sequence and its context. The length of the CDR3 is 16 residues. In germline, CDR1 is LNHNV, CDR2 YYDKDF (reference sequence). Trimming cost V 3 bases and J 0 bases; bases outside gene matches: 8. This sample stems from a study of OX40 agonist ivuxolimab in advanced cancers. Sequencing was performed with immunoSEQ multiplex PCR; in TCRdb, only in-frame clones are kept and a portion is missing. Seen here are some 60,000 clones, 70% to 90% observed once, and the top ten hold approximately 13%. The source of this sequence is an adult with an advanced solid tumor such as melanoma, head and neck, liver or kidney cancer. This chain uses TRBV15 with TRBJ2-7; TRBD1 aligns across 7 bases. The material sequenced was CD4+ or CD8+ T cells sorted from blood, taken in a trial of the OX40 agonist ivuxolimab. CDR3: CATSRLRTGGSYEQYF. CDR3 in DNA: TGTGCCACCAGCAGGCTTAGGACAGGAGGCTCCTACGAGCAGTACTTC.